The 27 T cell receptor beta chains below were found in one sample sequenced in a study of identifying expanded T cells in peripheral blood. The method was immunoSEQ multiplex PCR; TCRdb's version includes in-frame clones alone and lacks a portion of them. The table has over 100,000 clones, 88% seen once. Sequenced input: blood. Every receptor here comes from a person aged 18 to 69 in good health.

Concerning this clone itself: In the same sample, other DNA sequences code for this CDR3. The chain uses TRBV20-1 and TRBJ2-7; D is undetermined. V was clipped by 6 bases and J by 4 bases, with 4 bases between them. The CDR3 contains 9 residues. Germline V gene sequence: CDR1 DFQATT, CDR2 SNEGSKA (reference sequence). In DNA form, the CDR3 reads TGCAGTGCCGGTTACGAGCAGTACTTC. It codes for CSAGYEQYF.

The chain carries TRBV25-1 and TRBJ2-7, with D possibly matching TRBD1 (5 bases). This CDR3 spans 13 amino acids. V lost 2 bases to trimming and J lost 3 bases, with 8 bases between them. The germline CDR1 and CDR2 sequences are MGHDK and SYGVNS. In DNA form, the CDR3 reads TGTGCCAGCAGTGAAAGGCAGGGCTACGAGCAGTACTTC. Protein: CASSERQGYEQYF.

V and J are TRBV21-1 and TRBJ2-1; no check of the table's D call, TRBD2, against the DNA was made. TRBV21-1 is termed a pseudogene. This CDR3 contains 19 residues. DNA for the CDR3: TGTGCCAGCAGCCCCCCGGGGCTAGCGGGAGGGCCTGTGGACAATGAGCAGTTCTTC. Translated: CASSPPGLAGGPVDNEQFF.

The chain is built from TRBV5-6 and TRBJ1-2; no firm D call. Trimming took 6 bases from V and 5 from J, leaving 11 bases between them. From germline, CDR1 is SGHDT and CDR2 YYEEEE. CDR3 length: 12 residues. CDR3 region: CASTTSRYGYTF. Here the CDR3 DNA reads TGTGCCAGCACCACGTCGAGGTATGGCTACACCTTC.

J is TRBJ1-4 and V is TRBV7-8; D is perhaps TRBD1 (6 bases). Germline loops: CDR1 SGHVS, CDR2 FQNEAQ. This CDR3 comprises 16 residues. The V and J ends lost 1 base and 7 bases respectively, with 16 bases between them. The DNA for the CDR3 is TGTGCCAGCAGCTTAGTAGGAGGGGGAAGCGGTGAAAAACTGTTTTTT. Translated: CASSLVGGGSGEKLFF.

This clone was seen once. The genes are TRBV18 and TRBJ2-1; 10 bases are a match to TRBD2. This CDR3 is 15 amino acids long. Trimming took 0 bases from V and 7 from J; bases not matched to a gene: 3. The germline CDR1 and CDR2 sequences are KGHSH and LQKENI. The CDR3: CASSPPTSGLNEQFF. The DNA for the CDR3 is TGTGCCAGCTCACCACCGACTAGCGGGCTTAATGAGCAGTTCTTC.

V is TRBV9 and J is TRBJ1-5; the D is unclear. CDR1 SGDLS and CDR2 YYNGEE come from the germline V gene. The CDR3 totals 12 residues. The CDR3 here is CASGSVNQPQHF. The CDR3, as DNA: TGTGCTAGCGGCAGCGTCAATCAGCCCCAGCATTTT.

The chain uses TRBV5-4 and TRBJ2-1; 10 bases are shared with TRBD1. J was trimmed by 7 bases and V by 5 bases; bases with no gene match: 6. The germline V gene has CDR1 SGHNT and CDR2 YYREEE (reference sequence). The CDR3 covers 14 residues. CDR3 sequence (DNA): TGTGCCAGCAGGTCCGGGACAGGGGCTAATGAGCAGTTCTTC. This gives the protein CASRSGTGANEQFF.

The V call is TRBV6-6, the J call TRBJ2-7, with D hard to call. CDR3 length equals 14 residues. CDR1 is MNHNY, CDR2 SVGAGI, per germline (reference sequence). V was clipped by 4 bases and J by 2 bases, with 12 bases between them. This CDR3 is CASSLPERPYEQYF. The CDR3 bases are TGTGCCAGCAGTTTGCCGGAGAGACCCTACGAGCAGTACTTC.

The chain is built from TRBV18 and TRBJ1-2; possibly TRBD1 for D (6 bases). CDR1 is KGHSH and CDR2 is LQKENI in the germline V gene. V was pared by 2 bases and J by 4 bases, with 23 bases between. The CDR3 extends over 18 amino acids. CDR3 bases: TGTGCCAGCTCACCAAGGGCCATAGGAGGGGGTTCTAGCTATGGCTACACCTTC. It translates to CASSPRAIGGGSSYGYTF.

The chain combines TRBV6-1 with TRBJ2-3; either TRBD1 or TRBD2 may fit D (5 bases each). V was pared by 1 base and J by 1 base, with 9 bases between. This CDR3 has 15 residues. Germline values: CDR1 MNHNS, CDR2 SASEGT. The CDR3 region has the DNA TGTGCCAGCAGTGAAGTAAGAGGGGGCACAGATACGCAGTATTTT. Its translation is CASSEVRGGTDTQYF.

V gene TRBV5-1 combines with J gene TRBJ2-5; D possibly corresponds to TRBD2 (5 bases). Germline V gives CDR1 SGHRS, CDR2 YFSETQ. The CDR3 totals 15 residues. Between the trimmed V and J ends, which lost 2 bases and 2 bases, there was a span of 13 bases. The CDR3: CASSLGADTQETQYF. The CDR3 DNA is TGCGCCAGCAGCTTAGGAGCGGATACACAAGAGACCCAGTACTTC.

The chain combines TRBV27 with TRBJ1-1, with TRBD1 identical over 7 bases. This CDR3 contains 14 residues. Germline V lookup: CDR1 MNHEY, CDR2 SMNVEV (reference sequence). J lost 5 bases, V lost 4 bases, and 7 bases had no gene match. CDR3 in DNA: TGTGCCAGCAGTTCCCCGGACAGGTGGACTGAAGCTTTCTTT. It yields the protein CASSSPDRWTEAFF.

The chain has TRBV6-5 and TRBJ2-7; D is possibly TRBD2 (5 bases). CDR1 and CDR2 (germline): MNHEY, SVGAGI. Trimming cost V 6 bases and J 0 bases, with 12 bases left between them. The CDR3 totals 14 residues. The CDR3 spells CASRIAGPSYEQYF. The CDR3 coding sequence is TGTGCCAGCAGAATCGCGGGTCCCTCCTACGAGCAGTACTTC.

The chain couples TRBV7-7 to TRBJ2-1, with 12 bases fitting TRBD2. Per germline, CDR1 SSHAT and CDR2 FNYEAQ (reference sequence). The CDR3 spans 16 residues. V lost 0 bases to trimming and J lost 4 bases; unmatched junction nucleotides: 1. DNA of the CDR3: TGTGCCAGCAGCTTAGCCGGACTAGCGGGGTACAATGAGCAGTTCTTC. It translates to CASSLAGLAGYNEQFF.

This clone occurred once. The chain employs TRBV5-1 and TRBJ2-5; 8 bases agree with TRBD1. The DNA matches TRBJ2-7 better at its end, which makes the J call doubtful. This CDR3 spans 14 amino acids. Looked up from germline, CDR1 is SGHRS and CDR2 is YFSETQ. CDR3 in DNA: TGCGCCAGCAGCATTGGACAGGGTACCTACGAGCAGTACTTC. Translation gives CASSIGQGTYEQYF.

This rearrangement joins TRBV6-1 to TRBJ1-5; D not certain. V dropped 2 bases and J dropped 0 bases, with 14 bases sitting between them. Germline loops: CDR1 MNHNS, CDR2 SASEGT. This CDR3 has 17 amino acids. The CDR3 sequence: CASSERLPNYSNQPQHF. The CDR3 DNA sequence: TGTGCCAGCAGTGAAAGGTTGCCAAATTATAGCAATCAGCCCCAGCATTTT.

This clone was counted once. CDR3 residues: CASSFYSGRDQETQYF. CDR3 coding DNA: TGCGCCAGCAGCTTCTATAGCGGGAGAGACCAAGAGACCCAGTACTTC. The rearrangement uses TRBV5-1 and TRBJ2-5; 9 bases align to TRBD2. CDR3 size: 16 residues. Germline V gene lookup returns CDR1 SGHRS and CDR2 YFSETQ. V trimming: 2 bases; J trimming: 0 bases; junction bases outside the gene matches: 5.

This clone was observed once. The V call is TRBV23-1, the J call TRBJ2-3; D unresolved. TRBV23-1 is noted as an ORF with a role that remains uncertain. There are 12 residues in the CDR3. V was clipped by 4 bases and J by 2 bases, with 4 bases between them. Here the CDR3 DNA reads TGCGCCAGCAGTCCTCACACAGATACGCAGTATTTT. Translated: CASSPHTDTQYF.

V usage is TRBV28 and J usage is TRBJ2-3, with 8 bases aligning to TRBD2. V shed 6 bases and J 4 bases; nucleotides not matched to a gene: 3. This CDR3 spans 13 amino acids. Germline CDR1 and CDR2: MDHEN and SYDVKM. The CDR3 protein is CASSGRAADTQYF. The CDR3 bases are TGTGCCAGCAGCGGGAGGGCCGCAGATACGCAGTATTTT. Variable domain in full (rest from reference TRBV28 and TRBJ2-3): DVKVTQSSRYLVKRTGEKVFLECVQDMDHENMFWYRQDPGLGLRLIYFSYDVKMKEKGDIPEGYSVSREKKERFSLILESASTNQTSMYLCASSGRAADTQYFGPGTRLTVL.

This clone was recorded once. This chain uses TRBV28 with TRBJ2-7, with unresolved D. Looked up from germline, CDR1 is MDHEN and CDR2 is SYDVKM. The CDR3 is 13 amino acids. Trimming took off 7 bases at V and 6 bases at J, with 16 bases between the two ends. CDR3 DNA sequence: TGTGCCAGCATGGGGTACCGATCTCGCGAGCAGTACTTC. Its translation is CASMGYRSREQYF.

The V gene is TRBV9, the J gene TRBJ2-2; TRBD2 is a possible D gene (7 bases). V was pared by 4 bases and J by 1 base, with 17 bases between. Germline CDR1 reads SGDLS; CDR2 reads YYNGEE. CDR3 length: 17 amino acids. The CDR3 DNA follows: TGTGCCAGCAGCCCGAGAGGGGGGGGCGTGAACACCGGGGAGCTGTTTTTT. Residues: CASSPRGGGVNTGELFF.

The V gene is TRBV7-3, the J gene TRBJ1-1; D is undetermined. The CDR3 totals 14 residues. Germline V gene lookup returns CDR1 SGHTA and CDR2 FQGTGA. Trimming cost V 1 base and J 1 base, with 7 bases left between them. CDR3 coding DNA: TGTGCCAGCAGCTTAATGGCCGAGAACACTGAAGCTTTCTTT. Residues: CASSLMAENTEAFF.

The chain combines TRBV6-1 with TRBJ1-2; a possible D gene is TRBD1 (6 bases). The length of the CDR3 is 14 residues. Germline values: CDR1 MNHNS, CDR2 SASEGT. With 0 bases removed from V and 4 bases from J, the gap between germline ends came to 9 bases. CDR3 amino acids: CASSEARGSYGYTF. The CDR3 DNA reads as TGTGCCAGCAGTGAAGCTAGGGGGTCCTATGGCTACACCTTC.

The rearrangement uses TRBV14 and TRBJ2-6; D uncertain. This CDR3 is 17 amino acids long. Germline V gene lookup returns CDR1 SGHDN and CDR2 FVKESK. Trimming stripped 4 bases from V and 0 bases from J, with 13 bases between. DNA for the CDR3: TGTGCCAGCAGCCTTCGTTACAGCCTCTCTGGGGCCAACGTCCTGACTTTC. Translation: CASSLRYSLSGANVLTF. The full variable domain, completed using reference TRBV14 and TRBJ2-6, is EAGVTQFPSHSVIEKGQTVTLRCDPISGHDNLYWYRRVMGKEIKFLLHFVKESKQDESGMPNNRFLAERTGGTYSTLKVQPAELEDSGVYFCASSLRYSLSGANVLTFGAGSRLTVL.

This CDR3 is CASSLAGRTLYGYTF. In DNA, the CDR3 is TGTGCCAGCAGTTTAGCGGGACGGACCCTCTATGGCTACACCTTC. The rearrangement links TRBV6-5 to TRBJ1-2, with a tentative D call TRBD1 (5 bases). CDR3 length equals 15 residues. The V and J ends lost 4 bases and 4 bases respectively, with 16 bases between them. CDR1 is MNHEY, CDR2 SVGAGI, per germline.

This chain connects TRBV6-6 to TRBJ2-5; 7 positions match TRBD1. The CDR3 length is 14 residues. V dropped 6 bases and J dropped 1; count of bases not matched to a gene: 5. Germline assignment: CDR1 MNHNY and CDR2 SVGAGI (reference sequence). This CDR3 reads CASSLTGTQETQYF. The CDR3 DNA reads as TGTGCCAGCAGCCTGACAGGGACCCAAGAGACCCAGTACTTC.